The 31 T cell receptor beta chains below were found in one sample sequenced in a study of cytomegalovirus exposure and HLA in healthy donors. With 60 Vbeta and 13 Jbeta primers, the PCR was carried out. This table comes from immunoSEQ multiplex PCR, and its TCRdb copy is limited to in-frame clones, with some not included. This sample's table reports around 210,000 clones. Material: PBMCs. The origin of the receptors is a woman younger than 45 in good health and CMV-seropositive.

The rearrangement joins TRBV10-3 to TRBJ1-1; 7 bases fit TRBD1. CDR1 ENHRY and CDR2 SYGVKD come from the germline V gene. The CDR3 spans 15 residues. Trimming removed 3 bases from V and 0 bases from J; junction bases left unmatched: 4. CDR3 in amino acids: CAISDNRGLNTEAFF. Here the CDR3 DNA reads TGTGCCATCAGTGACAACAGGGGACTGAACACTGAAGCTTTCTTT.

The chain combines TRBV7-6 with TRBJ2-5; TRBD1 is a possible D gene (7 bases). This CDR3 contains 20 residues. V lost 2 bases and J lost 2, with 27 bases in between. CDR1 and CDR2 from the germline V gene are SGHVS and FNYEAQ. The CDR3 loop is CASSLWGVLGTESDQETQYF. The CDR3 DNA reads TGTGCCAGCAGCTTATGGGGGGTTTTGGGGACAGAGAGTGATCAAGAGACCCAGTACTTC.

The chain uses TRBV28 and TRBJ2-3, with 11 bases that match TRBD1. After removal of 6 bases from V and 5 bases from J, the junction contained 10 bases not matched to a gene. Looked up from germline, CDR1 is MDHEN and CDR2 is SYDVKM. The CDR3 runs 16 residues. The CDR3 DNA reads TGTGCCAGCAGCGAGGCCGGGACAGGGGGTCGAGATACGCAGTATTTT. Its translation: CASSEAGTGGRDTQYF.

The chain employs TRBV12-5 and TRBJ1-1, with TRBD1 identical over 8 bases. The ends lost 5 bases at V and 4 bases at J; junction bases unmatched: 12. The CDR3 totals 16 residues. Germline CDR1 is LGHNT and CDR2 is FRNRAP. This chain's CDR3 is CASGPPTGDPSTEAFF. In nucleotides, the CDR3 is TGTGCTAGTGGTCCGCCGACAGGGGACCCGTCCACTGAAGCTTTCTTT.

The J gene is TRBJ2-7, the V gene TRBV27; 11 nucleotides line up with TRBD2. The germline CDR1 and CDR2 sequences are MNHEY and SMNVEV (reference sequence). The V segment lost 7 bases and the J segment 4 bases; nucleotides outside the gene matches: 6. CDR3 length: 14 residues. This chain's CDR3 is CASNSGRGGYEQYF. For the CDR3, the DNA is TGTGCCAGCAATAGCGGGAGGGGAGGATACGAGCAGTACTTC.

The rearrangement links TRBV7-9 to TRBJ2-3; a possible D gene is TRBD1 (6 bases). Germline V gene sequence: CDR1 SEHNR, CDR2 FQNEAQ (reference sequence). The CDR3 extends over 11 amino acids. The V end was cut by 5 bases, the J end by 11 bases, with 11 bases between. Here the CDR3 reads CASSPQGGQYF. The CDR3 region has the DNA TGTGCCAGCAGCCCGCAAGGGGGGCAGTATTTT.

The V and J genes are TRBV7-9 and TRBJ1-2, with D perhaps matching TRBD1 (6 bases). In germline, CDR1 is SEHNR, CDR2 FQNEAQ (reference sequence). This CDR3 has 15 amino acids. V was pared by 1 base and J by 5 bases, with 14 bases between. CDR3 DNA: TGTGCCAGCAGCTTAGAGGACAGCACCGTATATGGCTACACCTTC. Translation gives CASSLEDSTVYGYTF.

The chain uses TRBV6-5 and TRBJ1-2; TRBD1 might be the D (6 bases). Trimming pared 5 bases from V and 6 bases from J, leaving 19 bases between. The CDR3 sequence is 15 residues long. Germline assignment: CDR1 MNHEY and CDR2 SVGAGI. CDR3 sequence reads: CASSQTGYSWDGYTF. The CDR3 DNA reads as TGTGCCAGCAGTCAAACAGGGTATTCATGGGATGGCTACACCTTC.

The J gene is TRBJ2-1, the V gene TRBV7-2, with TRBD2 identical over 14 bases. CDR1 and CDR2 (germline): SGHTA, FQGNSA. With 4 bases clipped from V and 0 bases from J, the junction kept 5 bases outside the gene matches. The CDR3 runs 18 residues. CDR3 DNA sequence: TGTGCCAGCAGCTCGACTAGCGGGGGGGACCCCTCCTACAATGAGCAGTTCTTC. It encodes CASSSTSGGDPSYNEQFF.

The CDR3 region is CASSLSLGGSGGRELFF. The CDR3 DNA sequence: TGTGCCAGCAGTTTATCCCTCGGCGGGAGTGGGGGGCGGGAGCTGTTTTTT. The gene calls are TRBV27 and TRBJ2-2; perhaps TRBD2 as D (7 bases). Per germline, CDR1 MNHEY and CDR2 SMNVEV (reference sequence). The V gene lost 0 bases and the J gene lost 9 bases, with 20 bases spanning the gap. The CDR3 has 17 amino acids.

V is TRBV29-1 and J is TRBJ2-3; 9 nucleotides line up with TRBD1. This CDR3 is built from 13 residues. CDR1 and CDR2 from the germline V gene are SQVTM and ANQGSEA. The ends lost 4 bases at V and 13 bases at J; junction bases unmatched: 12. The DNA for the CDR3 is TGCAGCGTTGCCGGGACAGGGCTCGAGACTAAGTATTTT. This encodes CSVAGTGLETKYF.

The DNA of the CDR3 is TGTGCCAGCAGTTACTCAGGGGAATCGGGCTACACCTTC. This gives the protein CASSYSGESGYTF. The chain uses TRBV6-6 and TRBJ1-2, with a possible D match to TRBD1 (5 bases). CDR1 and CDR2 from the germline V gene are MNHNY and SVGAGI (reference sequence). The CDR3 has 13 residues. Deletions cut 0 bases from V and 8 bases from J, with 10 bases between.

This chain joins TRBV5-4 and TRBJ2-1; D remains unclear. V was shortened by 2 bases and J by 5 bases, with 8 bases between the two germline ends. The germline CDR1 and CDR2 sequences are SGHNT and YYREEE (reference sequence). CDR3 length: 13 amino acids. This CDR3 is CASSLSQNNEQFF. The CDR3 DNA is TGTGCCAGCAGCTTATCCCAGAACAATGAGCAGTTCTTC. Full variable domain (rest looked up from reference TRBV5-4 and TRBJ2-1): ETGVTQSPTHLIKTRGQQVTLRCSSQSGHNTVSWYQQALGQGPQFIFQYYREEENGRGNFPPRFSGLQFPNYSSELNVNALELDDSALYLCASSLSQNNEQFFGPGTRLTVL.

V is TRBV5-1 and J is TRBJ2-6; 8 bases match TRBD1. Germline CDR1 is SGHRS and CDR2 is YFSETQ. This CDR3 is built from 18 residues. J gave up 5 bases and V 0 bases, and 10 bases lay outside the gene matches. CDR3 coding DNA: TGCGCCAGCAGCTTGGAGGGACAGGTTGATGGGAGGGCCAACGTCCTGACTTTC. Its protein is CASSLEGQVDGRANVLTF.

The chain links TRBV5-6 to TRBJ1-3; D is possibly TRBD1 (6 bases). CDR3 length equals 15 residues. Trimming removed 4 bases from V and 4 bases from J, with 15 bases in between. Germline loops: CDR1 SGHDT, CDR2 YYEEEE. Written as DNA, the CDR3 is TGTGCCAGCAGCCCGACGGGGGGCTCCGGAAACACCATATATTTT. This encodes CASSPTGGSGNTIYF.

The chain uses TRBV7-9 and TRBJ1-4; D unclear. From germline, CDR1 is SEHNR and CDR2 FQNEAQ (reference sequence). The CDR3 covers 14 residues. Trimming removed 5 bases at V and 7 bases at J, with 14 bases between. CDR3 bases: TGTGCCAGCAGCCGGGAGGAAGGAGGTGAAAAACTGTTTTTT. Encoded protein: CASSREEGGEKLFF.

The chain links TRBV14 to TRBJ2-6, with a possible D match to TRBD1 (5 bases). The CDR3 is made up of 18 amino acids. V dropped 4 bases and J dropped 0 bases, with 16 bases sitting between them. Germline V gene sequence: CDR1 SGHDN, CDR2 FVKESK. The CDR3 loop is CASSPLTVDSSGANVLTF. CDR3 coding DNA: TGTGCCAGCAGCCCCCTGACAGTAGATAGCTCTGGGGCCAACGTCCTGACTTTC.

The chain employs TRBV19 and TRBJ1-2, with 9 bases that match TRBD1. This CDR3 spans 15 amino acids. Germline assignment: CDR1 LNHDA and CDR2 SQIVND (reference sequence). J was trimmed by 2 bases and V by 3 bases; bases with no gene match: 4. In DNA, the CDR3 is TGTGCCAGTAGTATCCTTGGGACAGGGAACTATGGCTACACCTTC. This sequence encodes CASSILGTGNYGYTF.

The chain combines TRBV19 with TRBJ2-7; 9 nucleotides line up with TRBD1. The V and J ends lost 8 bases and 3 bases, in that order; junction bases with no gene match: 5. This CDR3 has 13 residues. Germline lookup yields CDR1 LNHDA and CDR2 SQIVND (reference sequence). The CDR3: CASSSTGGYEQYF. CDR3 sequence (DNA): TGTGCCAGTTCCTCGACAGGGGGCTACGAGCAGTACTTC.

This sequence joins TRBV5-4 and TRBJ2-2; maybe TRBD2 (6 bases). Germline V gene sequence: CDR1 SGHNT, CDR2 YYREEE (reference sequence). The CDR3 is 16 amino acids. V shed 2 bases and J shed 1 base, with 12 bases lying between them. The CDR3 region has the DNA TGTGCCAGCAGCTTCTCTAGACTAGTGAACACCGGGGAGCTGTTTTTT. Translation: CASSFSRLVNTGELFF.

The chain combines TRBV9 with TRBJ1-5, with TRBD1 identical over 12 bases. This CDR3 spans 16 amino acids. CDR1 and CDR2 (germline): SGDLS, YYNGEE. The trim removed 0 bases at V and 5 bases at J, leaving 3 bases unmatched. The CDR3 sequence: CASSVGGTGGDQPQHF. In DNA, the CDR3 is TGTGCCAGCAGCGTAGGCGGGACAGGGGGCGATCAGCCCCAGCATTTT.

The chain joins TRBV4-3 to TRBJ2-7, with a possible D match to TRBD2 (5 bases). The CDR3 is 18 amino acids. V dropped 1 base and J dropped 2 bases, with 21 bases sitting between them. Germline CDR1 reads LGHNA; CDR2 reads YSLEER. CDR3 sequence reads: CASSQAYSAGGFAYEQYF. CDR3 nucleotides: TGCGCCAGCAGCCAAGCCTACTCGGCAGGAGGATTCGCCTACGAGCAGTACTTC.

Here the CDR3 reads CASRPGTGNQPQHF. As DNA, the CDR3 is TGTGCCAGCAGGCCCGGGACAGGGAATCAGCCCCAGCATTTT. The chain uses TRBV28 and TRBJ1-5, with 9 positions matching TRBD1. The germline gives CDR1 MDHEN, CDR2 SYDVKM. V trimming: 6 bases; J trimming: 4 bases; junction bases outside the gene matches: 4. CDR3 length: 14 residues.

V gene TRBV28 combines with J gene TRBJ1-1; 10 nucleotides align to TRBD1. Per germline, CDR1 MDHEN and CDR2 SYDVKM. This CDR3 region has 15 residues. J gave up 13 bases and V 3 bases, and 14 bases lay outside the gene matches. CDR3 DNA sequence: TGTGCCAGCAGTTTCCAATACCGACAGGGGGCTATGGGTTTCTTT. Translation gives CASSFQYRQGAMGFF.

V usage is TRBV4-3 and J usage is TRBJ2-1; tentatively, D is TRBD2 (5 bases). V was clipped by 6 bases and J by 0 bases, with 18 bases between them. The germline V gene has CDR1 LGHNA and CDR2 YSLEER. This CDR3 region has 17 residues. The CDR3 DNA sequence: TGCGCCAGCAGTGTGACCCCCCCGGGGTCCTCCTACAATGAGCAGTTCTTC. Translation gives CASSVTPPGSSYNEQFF.

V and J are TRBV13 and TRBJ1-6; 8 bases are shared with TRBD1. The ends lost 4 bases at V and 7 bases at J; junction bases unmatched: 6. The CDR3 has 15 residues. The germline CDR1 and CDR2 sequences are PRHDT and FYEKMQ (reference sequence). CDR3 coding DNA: TGTGCCAGCAGCTGGGAGCGACAGGGGAATTCACCCCTCCACTTT. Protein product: CASSWERQGNSPLHF.

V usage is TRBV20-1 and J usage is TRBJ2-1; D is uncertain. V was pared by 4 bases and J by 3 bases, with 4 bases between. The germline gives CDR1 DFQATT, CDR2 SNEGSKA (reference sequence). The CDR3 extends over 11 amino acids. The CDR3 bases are TGCAGTGCTACCCTCTACAATGAGCAGTTCTTC. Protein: CSATLYNEQFF.

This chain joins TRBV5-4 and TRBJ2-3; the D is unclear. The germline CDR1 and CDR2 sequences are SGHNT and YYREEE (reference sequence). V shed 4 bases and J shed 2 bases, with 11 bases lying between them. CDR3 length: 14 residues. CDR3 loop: CASSPPPPTDTQYF. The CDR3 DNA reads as TGTGCCAGCAGCCCCCCTCCTCCCACAGATACGCAGTATTTT.

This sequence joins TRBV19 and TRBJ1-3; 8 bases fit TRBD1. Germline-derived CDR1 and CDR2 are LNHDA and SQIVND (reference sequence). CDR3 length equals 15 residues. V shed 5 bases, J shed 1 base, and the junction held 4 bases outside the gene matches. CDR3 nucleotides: TGTGCCAGTAGTTCGGACAGGGCGTCTGGAAACACCATATATTTT. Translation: CASSSDRASGNTIYF. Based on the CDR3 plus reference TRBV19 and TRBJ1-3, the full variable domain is DGGITQSPKYLFRKEGQNVTLSCEQNLNHDAMYWYRQDPGQGLRLIYYSQIVNDFQKGDIAEGYSVSREKKESFPLTVTSAQKNPTAFYLCASSSDRASGNTIYFGEGSWLTVV.

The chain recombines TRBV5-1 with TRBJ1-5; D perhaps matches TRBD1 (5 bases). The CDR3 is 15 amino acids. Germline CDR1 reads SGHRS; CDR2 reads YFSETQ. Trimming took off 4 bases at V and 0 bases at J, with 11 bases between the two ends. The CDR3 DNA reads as TGCGCCAGCAGCCCTAGGGACTCTAGCAATCAGCCCCAGCATTTT. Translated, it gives CASSPRDSSNQPQHF. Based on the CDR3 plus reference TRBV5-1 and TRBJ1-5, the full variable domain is KAGVTQTPRYLIKTRGQQVTLSCSPISGHRSVSWYQQTPGQGLQFLFEYFSETQRNKGNFPGRFSGRQFSNSRSEMNVSTLELGDSALYLCASSPRDSSNQPQHFGDGTRLSIL.

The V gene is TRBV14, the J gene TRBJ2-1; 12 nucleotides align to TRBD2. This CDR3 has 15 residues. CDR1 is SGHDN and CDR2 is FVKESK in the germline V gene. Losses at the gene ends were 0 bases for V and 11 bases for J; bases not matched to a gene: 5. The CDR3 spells CASSQDTSGGIKQFF. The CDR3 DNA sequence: TGTGCCAGCAGCCAAGATACTAGCGGGGGGATTAAGCAGTTCTTC. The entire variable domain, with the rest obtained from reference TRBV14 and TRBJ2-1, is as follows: EAGVTQFPSHSVIEKGQTVTLRCDPISGHDNLYWYRRVMGKEIKFLLHFVKESKQDESGMPNNRFLAERTGGTYSTLKVQPAELEDSGVYFCASSQDTSGGIKQFFGPGTRLTVL.